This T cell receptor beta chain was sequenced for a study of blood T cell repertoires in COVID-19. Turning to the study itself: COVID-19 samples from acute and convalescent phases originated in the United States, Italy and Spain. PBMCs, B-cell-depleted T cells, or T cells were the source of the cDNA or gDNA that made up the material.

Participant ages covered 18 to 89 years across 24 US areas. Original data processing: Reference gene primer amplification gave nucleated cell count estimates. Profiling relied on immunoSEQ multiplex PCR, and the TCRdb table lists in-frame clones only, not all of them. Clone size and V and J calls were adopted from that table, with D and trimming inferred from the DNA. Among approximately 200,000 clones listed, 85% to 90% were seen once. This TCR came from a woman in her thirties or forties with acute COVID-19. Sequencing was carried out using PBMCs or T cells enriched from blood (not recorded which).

The CDR3 region has the DNA TGTGCCAGTAGTATAAAGAGCTCCTATAATTCACCCCTCCACTTT. Protein product: CASSIKSSYNSPLHF. The chain is built from TRBV19 and TRBJ1-6; no reliable D call. The CDR3 sequence is 15 residues long. V lost 2 bases and J lost 0, with 5 bases in between. Germline loops: CDR1 LNHDA, CDR2 SQIVND (reference sequence).